This TCR beta chain was captured in a study of blood T cell repertoires in COVID-19. Study-level information: Acute-phase and convalescent COVID-19 samples originated in the United States, Italy and Spain.

Trimming stripped 11 bases from V and 2 bases from J, with 20 bases between. The CDR3 is 15 amino acids. Germline V gene data show CDR1 as MNHEY and CDR2 as SVGAGI. The repertoire was sequenced with immunoSEQ multiplex PCR; TCRdb's copy has only in-frame clones and lacks some. The sample lists 85,000 to 110,000 clones, roughly nine tenths occurring once. The sequencing input was peripheral blood. The chain combines TRBV6-5 with TRBJ2-3; D is perhaps TRBD2 (8 bases). The sequence came from a woman of 80 years or more in a cohort sampled during active COVID-19. CDR3 sequence: CAWEGGGRSTDTQYF. CDR3 in DNA: TGTGCCTGGGAAGGGGGCGGGAGGTCCACAGATACGCAGTATTTT.